Each of the 10 T cell receptor beta chains below was sequenced from the same sample in a study of cytomegalovirus exposure and HLA in healthy donors. The PCR made use of 60 Vbeta and 13 Jbeta primers. Sequencing was performed with immunoSEQ multiplex PCR; in TCRdb, only in-frame clones are kept and a portion is missing. The table lists roughly 150,000 clones, about 75% of them singletons. The specimen sequenced was PBMCs. Receptor source: a man in his 60s in good health and CMV-seronegative.

Only a few counts were recorded for this clone. This chain uses TRBV19 with TRBJ2-2, with D unclear. With 4 bases removed from V and 7 bases from J, the gap between germline ends came to 19 bases. In germline, CDR1 is LNHDA, CDR2 SQIVND (reference sequence). The CDR3 is made up of 16 amino acids. The CDR3 protein is CASSTSQPSSSGELFF. The CDR3, as DNA: TGTGCCAGTAGTACCTCCCAACCCTCGTCTAGCGGGGAGCTGTTTTTT.

This clone was seen a few times. V is TRBV30 and J is TRBJ2-3, with unresolved D. Germline loops: CDR1 GTSNPN, CDR2 SVGIG (reference sequence). The CDR3 spans 13 residues. Trimming left V 4 bases short and J 1 base short, with 9 bases between. CDR3 bases: TGTGCCTGGACTCGAGAGGGCACAGATACGCAGTATTTT. Amino acid sequence: CAWTREGTDTQYF.

The chain recombines TRBV28 with TRBJ1-5; tentative D call: TRBD1 (6 bases). V lost 5 bases and J 2 bases, leaving 7 bases between the germline ends. CDR3 size: 13 residues. Germline assignment: CDR1 MDHEN and CDR2 SYDVKM. DNA for the CDR3: TGTGCCAGCAGTGGGGGCGGCAATCAGCCCCAGCATTTT. The encoded protein is CASSGGGNQPQHF.

The genes are TRBV6-5 and TRBJ1-2, with D maybe TRBD1 (6 bases). With 4 bases removed from V and 4 bases from J, the gap between germline ends came to 16 bases. The germline V gene has CDR1 MNHEY and CDR2 SVGAGI. The CDR3 has 15 residues. The CDR3 spells CASSLRGARGYGYTF. CDR3 bases: TGTGCCAGCAGTTTACGGGGGGCGCGCGGCTATGGCTACACCTTC.

This chain uses TRBV11-3 with TRBJ1-4, with 10 bases aligning to TRBD1. Germline lookup yields CDR1 SGHNT and CDR2 YENEEA. J gave up 0 bases and V 3 bases, and 4 bases lay outside the gene matches. This CDR3 has 17 amino acids. The CDR3 region has the DNA TGTGCCAGCAGCTTGGGGACAGGGGATGCAACTAATGAAAAACTGTTTTTT. This sequence encodes CASSLGTGDATNEKLFF.

The chain combines TRBV5-1 with TRBJ1-1; 8 nucleotides line up with TRBD1. The V segment lost 5 bases and the J segment 3 bases; nucleotides outside the gene matches: 9. Germline CDR1 reads SGHRS; CDR2 reads YFSETQ. The CDR3 sequence is 15 residues long. CDR3 amino acids: CASRWTGFFDTEAFF. The CDR3 nucleotides are TGCGCCAGCAGGTGGACAGGGTTTTTCGACACTGAAGCTTTCTTT.

V gene TRBV15 combines with J gene TRBJ2-5; D is possibly TRBD2 (6 bases). This CDR3 has 16 residues. CDR1 is LNHNV, CDR2 YYDKDF, per germline (reference sequence). The V end was cut by 4 bases, the J end by 0 bases, with 15 bases between. The CDR3 region has the DNA TGTGCCACCAGCATGGGGGGTAGCGGTTACCAAGAGACCCAGTACTTC. Translation: CATSMGGSGYQETQYF.

A remark on this clone: The same CDR3 can be traced to other DNA sequences in this sample. The chain uses TRBV6-7 and TRBJ2-7; TRBD1 is a possible D gene (6 bases). TRBV6-7 is labeled an ORF, and its function is uncertain. Trimming pared 2 bases from V and 4 bases from J, leaving 12 bases between. The CDR3 is made up of 14 amino acids. The CDR3 reads CASSYPGVRYEQYF. The DNA of the CDR3 is TGTGCCAGCAGTTACCCAGGGGTTAGGTACGAGCAGTACTTC.

In its sample, this clone was seen once. This rearrangement joins TRBV7-2 to TRBJ1-5, with D possibly being TRBD1 (6 bases). V shed 2 bases and J shed 5 bases, with 13 bases lying between them. The CDR3 length is 15 residues. Looked up from germline, CDR1 is SGHTA and CDR2 is FQGNSA. The CDR3 is CASSLSAGEDQPQHF. The CDR3 DNA sequence: TGTGCCAGCAGCTTATCAGCAGGGGAAGATCAGCCCCAGCATTTT. Drawing the rest from reference TRBV7-2 and TRBJ1-5, the complete variable domain is GAGVSQSPSNKVTEKGKDVELRCDPISGHTALYWYRQSLGQGLEFLIYFQGNSAPDKSGLPSDRFSAERTGGSVSTLTIQRTQQEDSAVYLCASSLSAGEDQPQHFGDGTRLSIL.

The chain is built from TRBV4-3 and TRBJ1-1; D not resolved. Germline CDR1 LGHNA, CDR2 YSLEER. The CDR3 is 14 residues long. The V end lost 0 bases, the J end lost 4 bases, and 9 bases lay between the germline ends. CDR3 nucleotides: TGCGCCAGCAGCCAAGATCTGGAGAGCACTGAAGCTTTCTTT. This gives the protein CASSQDLESTEAFF.